Shown below are 5 T cell receptor beta chains from a single sample sequenced in a study of early T cells in non-severe SARS-CoV-2 infection. TCRdb reprocessed the 5' RACE reads via MiXCR and lists one record per CDR3 protein. The data hold over 75,000 distinct CDR3 sequences, with 14% to 15% observed a single time. Sequenced input: whole blood. The source of these receptors is an adult who was a healthcare worker with PCR-confirmed SARS-CoV-2 infection or an uninfected control (not recorded which).

This clonotype has only a few counts. This chain joins TRBV24-1 and TRBJ1-6; D is unclear. Germline CDR1 and CDR2: KGHDR and SFDVKD. CDR3 size: 14 residues. V dropped 2 bases and J dropped 12 bases, with 13 bases sitting between them. Written as DNA, the CDR3 is TGTGCCACCAGTGATTCGGCTATTGGAAAACCCCTCCACTTT. This codes for CATSDSAIGKPLHF.

The chain joins TRBV28 to TRBJ1-4; the D is unclear. The CDR3 runs to 13 residues. Germline V gives CDR1 MDHEN, CDR2 SYDVKM. V lost 3 bases and J 8 bases, leaving 10 bases between the germline ends. In DNA form, the CDR3 reads TGTGCCAGCAGTTTGAACCTCGGAGAAAAACTGTTTTTT. Protein: CASSLNLGEKLFF. Based on the CDR3 plus reference TRBV28 and TRBJ1-4, the full variable domain is DVKVTQSSRYLVKRTGEKVFLECVQDMDHENMFWYRQDPGLGLRLIYFSYDVKMKEKGDIPEGYSVSREKKERFSLILESASTNQTSMYLCASSLNLGEKLFFGSGTQLSVL.

The chain has TRBV5-4 and TRBJ1-4; the D is unclear. CDR1 and CDR2 (germline): SGHNT, YYREEE (reference sequence). Trimming took 0 bases from V and 6 from J, leaving 12 bases between them. The CDR3 is 15 residues long. In nucleotides, the CDR3 is TGTGCCAGCAGCTTGGGAGGACCTTTGGATGAAAAACTGTTTTTT. It codes for CASSLGGPLDEKLFF.

The chain joins TRBV5-4 to TRBJ1-2; D gene ambiguous. Looked up from germline, CDR1 is SGHNT and CDR2 is YYREEE (reference sequence). The CDR3 sequence is 15 residues long. The germline V and J ends were trimmed by 0 bases and 5 bases, with 14 bases remaining between them. CDR3 DNA sequence: TGTGCCAGCAGCTTGGAGAGTAGCACGGGGTATGGCTACACCTTC. Protein product: CASSLESSTGYGYTF.

This chain uses TRBV20-1 with TRBJ2-7; perhaps D is TRBD1 or TRBD2 (5 bases each). Trimming took 6 bases from V and 6 from J, leaving 6 bases between them. The CDR3 is 9 residues long. The germline V gene has CDR1 DFQATT and CDR2 SNEGSKA (reference sequence). CDR3: CSAGTEQYF. CDR3 sequence (DNA): TGCAGTGCCGGGACCGAGCAGTACTTC.